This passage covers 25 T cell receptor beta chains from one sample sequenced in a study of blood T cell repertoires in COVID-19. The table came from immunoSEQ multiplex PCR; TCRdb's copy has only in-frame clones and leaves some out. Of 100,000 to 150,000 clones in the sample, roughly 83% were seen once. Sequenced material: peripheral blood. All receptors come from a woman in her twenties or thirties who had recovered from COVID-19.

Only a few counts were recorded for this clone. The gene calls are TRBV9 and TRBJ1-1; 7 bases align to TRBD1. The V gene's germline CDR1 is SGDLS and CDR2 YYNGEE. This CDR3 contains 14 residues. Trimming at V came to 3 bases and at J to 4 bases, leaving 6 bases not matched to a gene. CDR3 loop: CASSGTGVATEAFF. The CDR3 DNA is TGTGCCAGCAGCGGTACAGGGGTCGCCACTGAAGCTTTCTTT.

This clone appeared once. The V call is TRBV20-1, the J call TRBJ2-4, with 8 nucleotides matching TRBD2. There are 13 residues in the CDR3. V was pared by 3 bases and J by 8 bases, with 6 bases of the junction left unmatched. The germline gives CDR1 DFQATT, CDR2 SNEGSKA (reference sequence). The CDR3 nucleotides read TGCAGTGCTAGTCCCCGGCGGGGGGACATTCAGTACTTC. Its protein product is CSASPRRGDIQYF.

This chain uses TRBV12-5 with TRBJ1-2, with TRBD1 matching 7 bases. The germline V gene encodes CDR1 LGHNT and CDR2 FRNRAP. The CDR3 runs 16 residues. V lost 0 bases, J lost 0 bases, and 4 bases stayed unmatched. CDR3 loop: CASGLVPGGPNYGYTF. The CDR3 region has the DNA TGTGCTAGTGGTTTGGTTCCAGGGGGACCTAACTATGGCTACACCTTC.

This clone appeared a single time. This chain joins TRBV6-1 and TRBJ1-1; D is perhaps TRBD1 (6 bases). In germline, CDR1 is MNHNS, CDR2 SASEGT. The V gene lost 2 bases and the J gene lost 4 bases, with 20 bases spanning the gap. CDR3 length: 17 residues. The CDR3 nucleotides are TGTGCCAGCAGTGAAATGGGGGACGGGGGGCAGGGCACTGAAGCTTTCTTT. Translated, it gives CASSEMGDGGQGTEAFF.

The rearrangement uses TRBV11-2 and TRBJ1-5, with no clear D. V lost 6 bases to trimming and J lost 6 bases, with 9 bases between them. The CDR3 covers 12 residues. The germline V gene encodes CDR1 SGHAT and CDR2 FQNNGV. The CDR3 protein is CASSSQSQPQHF. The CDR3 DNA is TGTGCCAGCAGTTCCCAATCTCAGCCCCAGCATTTT.

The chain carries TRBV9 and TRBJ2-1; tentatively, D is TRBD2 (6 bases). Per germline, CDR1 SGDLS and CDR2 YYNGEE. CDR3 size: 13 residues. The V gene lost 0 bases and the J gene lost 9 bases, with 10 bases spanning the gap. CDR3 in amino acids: CASSVDRRGEQFF. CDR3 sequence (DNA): TGTGCCAGCAGCGTAGACAGGCGGGGTGAGCAGTTCTTC.

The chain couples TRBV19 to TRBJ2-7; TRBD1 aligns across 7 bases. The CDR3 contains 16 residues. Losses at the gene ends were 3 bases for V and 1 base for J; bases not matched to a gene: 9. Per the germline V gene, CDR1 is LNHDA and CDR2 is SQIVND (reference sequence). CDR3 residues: CASSIQARDSSYEQYF. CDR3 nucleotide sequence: TGTGCCAGTAGTATCCAGGCCCGGGACAGTTCCTACGAGCAGTACTTC.

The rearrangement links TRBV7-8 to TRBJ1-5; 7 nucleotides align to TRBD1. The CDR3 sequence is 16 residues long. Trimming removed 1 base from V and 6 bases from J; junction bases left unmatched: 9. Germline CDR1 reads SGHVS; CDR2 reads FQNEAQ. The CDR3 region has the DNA TGTGCCAGCAGCTTAGATGGGGACAGTAGGGTTCAGCCCCAGCATTTT. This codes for CASSLDGDSRVQPQHF.

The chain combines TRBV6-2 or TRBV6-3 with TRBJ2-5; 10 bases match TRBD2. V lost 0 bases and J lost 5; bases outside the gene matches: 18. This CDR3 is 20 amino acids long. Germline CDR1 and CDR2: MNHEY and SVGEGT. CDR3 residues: CASSYSSSLAGLAGLETQYF. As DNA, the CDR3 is TGTGCCAGCAGTTACTCATCATCACTAGCGGGACTAGCCGGGCTTGAGACCCAGTACTTC.

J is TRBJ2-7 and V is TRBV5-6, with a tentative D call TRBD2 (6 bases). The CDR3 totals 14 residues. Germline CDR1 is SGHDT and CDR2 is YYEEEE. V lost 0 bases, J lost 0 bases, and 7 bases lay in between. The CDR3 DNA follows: TGTGCCAGCAGCTTGGGGGACTCCTCCTACGAGCAGTACTTC. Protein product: CASSLGDSSYEQYF.

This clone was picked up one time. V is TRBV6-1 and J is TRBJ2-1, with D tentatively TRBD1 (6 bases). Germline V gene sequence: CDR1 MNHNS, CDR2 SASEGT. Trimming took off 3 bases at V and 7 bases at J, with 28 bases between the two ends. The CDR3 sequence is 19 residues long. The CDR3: CASSDPLPTGISLGNEQFF. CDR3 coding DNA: TGTGCCAGCAGTGACCCTCTACCCACAGGGATCAGTTTAGGGAATGAGCAGTTCTTC.

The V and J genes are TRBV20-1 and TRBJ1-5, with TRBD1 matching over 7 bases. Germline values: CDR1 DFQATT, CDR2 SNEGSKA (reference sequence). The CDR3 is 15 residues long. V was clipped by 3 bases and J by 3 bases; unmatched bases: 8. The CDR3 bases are TGCAGTGCTAGTAAAACGGGACAGCACAATCAGCCCCAGCATTTT. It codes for CSASKTGQHNQPQHF.

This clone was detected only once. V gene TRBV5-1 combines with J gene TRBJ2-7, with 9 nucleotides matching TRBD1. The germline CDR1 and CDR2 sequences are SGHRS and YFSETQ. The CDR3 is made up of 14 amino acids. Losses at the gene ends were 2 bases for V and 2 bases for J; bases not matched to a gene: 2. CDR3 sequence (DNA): TGCGCCAGCAGCTTCGGGACAGGGACCTACGAGCAGTACTTC. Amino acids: CASSFGTGTYEQYF.

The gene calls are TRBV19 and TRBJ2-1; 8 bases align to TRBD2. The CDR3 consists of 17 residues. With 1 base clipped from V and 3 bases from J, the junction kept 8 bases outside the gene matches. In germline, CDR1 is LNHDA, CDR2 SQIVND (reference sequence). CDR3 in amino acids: CASSIGPAGGYYNEQFF. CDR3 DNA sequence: TGTGCCAGTAGTATAGGGCCCGCGGGAGGCTACTACAATGAGCAGTTCTTC.

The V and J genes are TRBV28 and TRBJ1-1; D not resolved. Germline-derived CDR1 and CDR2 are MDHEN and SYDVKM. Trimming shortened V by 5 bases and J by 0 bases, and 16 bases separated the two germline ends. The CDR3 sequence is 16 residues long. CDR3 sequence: CASSGPSFGLNTEAFF. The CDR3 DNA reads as TGTGCCAGCAGTGGCCCCTCTTTTGGGCTGAACACTGAAGCTTTCTTT.

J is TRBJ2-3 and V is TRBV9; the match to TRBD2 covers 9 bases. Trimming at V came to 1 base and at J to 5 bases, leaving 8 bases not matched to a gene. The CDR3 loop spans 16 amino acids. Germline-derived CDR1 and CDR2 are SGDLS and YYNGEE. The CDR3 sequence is CASSVSPAGGQDTQYF. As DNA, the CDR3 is TGTGCCAGCAGCGTAAGCCCAGCGGGAGGTCAAGATACGCAGTATTTT.

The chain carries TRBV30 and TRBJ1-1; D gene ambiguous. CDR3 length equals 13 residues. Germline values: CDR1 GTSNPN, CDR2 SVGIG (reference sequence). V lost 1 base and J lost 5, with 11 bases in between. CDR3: CAWSAAGGTEAFF. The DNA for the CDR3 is TGTGCCTGGAGTGCGGCAGGTGGGACTGAAGCTTTCTTT.

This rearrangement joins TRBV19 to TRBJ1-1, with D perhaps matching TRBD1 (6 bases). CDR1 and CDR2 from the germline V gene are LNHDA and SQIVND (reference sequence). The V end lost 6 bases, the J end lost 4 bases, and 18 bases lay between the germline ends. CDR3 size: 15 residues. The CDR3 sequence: CASRELQGKGTEAFF. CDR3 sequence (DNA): TGTGCCAGTAGAGAGCTACAGGGAAAGGGCACTGAAGCTTTCTTT. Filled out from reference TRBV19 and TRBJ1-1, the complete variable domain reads DGGITQSPKYLFRKEGQNVTLSCEQNLNHDAMYWYRQDPGQGLRLIYYSQIVNDFQKGDIAEGYSVSREKKESFPLTVTSAQKNPTAFYLCASRELQGKGTEAFFGQGTRLTVV.

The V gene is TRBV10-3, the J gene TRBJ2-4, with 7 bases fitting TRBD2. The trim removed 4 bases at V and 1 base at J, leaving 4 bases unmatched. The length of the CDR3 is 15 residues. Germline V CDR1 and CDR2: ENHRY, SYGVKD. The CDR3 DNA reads TGTGCCATCAGTGCAACCGGGGGGGCCAAAAACATTCAGTACTTC. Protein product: CAISATGGAKNIQYF.

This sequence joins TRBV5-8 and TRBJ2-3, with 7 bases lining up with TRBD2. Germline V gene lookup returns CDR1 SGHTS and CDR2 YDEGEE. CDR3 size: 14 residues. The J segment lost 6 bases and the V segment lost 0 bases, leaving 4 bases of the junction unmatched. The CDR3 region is CASSLVGDYDTQYF. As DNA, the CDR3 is TGTGCCAGCAGCTTGGTGGGGGACTATGATACGCAGTATTTT.

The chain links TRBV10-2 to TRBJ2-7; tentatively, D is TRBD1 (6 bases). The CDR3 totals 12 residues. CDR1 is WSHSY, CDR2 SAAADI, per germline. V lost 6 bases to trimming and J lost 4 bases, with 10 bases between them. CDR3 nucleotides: TGCGCCAGCAGCAGAGACAGGTACGAGCAGTACTTC. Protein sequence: CASSRDRYEQYF.

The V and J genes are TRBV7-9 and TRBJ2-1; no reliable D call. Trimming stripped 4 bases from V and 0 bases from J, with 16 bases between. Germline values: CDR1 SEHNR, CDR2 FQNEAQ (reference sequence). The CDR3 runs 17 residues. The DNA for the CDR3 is TGTGCCAGCAGCTCGTCGTCCGCGGTGAGCTCCTACAATGAGCAGTTCTTC. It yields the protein CASSSSSAVSSYNEQFF.

The CDR3 reads CASSLLTSGSYNEQFF. DNA of the CDR3: TGTGCCAGCAGCCTTTTAACTAGCGGCTCCTACAATGAGCAGTTCTTC. The chain recombines TRBV7-3 with TRBJ2-1; TRBD2 matches 8 bases. With V trimmed by 5 bases and J by 0 bases, 6 bases remained unmatched. CDR3 length: 16 amino acids. Per the germline V gene, CDR1 is SGHTA and CDR2 is FQGTGA.

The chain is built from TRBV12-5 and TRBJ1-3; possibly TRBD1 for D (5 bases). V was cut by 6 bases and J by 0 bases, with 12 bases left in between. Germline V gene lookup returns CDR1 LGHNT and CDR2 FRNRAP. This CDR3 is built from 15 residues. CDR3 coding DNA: TGTGCTAGTGGCCCGGCGGGGCCCTCTGGAAACACCATATATTTT. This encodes CASGPAGPSGNTIYF.

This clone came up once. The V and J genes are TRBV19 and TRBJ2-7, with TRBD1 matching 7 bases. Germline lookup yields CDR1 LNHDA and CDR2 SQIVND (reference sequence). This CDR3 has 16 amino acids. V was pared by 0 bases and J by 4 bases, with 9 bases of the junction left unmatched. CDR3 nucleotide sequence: TGTGCCAGTAGTATAGATTACCTTGCAGGGGGTTACGAGCAGTACTTC. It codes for CASSIDYLAGGYEQYF.